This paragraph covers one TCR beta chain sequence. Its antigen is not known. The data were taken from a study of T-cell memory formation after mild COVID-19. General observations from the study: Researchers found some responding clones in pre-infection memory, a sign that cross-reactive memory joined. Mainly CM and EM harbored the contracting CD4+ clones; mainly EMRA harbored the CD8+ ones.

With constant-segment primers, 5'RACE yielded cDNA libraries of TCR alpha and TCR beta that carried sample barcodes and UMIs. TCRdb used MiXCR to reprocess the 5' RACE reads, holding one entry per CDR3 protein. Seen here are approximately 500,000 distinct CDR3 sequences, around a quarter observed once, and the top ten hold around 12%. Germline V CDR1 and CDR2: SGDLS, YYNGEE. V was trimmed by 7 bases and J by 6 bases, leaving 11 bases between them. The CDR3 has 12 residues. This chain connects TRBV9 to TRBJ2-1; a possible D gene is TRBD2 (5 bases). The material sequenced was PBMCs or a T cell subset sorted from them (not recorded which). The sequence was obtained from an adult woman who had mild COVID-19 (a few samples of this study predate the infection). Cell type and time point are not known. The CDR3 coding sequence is TGTGCCAGCGAGGGAGTGGGCAATGAGCAGTTCTTC. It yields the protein CASEGVGNEQFF.